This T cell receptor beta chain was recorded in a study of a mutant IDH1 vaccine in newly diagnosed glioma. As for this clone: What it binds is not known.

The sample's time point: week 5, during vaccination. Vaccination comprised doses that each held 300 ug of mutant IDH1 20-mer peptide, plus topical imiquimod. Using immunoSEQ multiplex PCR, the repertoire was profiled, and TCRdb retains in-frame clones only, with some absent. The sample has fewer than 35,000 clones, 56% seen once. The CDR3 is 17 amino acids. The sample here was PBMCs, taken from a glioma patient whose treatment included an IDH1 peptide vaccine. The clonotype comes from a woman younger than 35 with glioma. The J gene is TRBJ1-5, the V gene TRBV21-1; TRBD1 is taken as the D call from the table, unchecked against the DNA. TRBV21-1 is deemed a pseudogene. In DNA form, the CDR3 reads TGTGCCAGCAGCAAAAAAAATAGGAGACAGGGAGGCCAGCCCCAGCATTTT. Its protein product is CASSKKNRRQGGQPQHF.